Below are 15 T cell receptor beta chains sequenced from a single sample in a study of T-cell reconstitution after alpha-beta-depleted transplantation in children. Unique molecular identifiers were incorporated during preparation of the TCRbeta library. TCRdb fed the PCR reads into MiXCR, producing one record per CDR3 protein. The table shows about 640,000 distinct CDR3 sequences, with around 17% occurring only once. The input for sequencing was PBMCs from the stem cell graft donor, taken from the stem cell graft. These receptor sequences come from a human donor who donated a stem cell graft to a child with acute myeloid leukemia.

This clonotype was observed many times. The chain couples TRBV20-1 to TRBJ1-1; TRBD1 matches 7 bases. Trimming removed 2 bases from V and 0 bases from J; junction bases left unmatched: 9. The CDR3 loop spans 16 amino acids. Germline V lookup: CDR1 DFQATT, CDR2 SNEGSKA (reference sequence). The CDR3 region has the DNA TGCAGTGCTAGAAGAGGGGGCGCCGGGGTGAACACTGAAGCTTTCTTT. Amino acids: CSARRGGAGVNTEAFF.

This clonotype was recorded at least ten times. The chain is built from TRBV25-1 and TRBJ2-1; 9 bases match TRBD2. Trimming at V came to 4 bases and at J to 0 bases, leaving 10 bases not matched to a gene. CDR1 is MGHDK, CDR2 SYGVNS, per germline. This CDR3 is 18 amino acids long. This CDR3 is CASSGGSGGKSSYNEQFF. The CDR3 DNA reads TGTGCCAGCAGTGGAGGTAGCGGGGGCAAGAGCTCCTACAATGAGCAGTTCTTC.

CDR3 amino acids: CASSFGPTQPQHF. The CDR3 nucleotides are TGCGCCAGCAGCTTCGGACCGACCCAGCCCCAGCATTTT. The V and J genes are TRBV5-1 and TRBJ1-5; D is undetermined. The CDR3 length is 13 residues. V was shortened by 2 bases and J by 7 bases, with 10 bases between the two germline ends. Germline V gives CDR1 SGHRS, CDR2 YFSETQ.

This clonotype was counted only a few times. The rearrangement joins TRBV13 to TRBJ2-5; D is unclear. V lost 5 bases to trimming and J lost 1 base, with 11 bases between them. Germline V gene sequence: CDR1 PRHDT, CDR2 FYEKMQ (reference sequence). The CDR3 spans 14 residues. CDR3 loop: CASSPAKPQETQYF. The CDR3 bases are TGTGCCAGCAGCCCAGCAAAGCCCCAAGAGACCCAGTACTTC. The whole variable domain, filled in from reference TRBV13 and TRBJ2-5, reads AAGVIQSPRHLIKEKRETATLKCYPIPRHDTVYWYQQGPGQDPQFLISFYEKMQSDKGSIPDRFSAQQFSDYHSELNMSSLELGDSALYFCASSPAKPQETQYFGPGTRLLVL.

The chain combines TRBV25-1 with TRBJ2-3; D unresolved. The germline V gene encodes CDR1 MGHDK and CDR2 SYGVNS. CDR3 size: 13 residues. The ends were cut back, 4 bases at V and 5 bases at J, with 10 bases in the middle. Here the CDR3 reads CASSVVAGDTQYF. CDR3 nucleotide sequence: TGTGCCAGCAGTGTGGTAGCTGGAGATACGCAGTATTTT. Together with reference TRBV25-1 and TRBJ2-3, the CDR3 gives the full variable domain: EADIYQTPRYLVIGTGKKITLECSQTMGHDKMYWYQQDPGMELHLIHYSYGVNSTEKGDLSSESTVSRIRTEHFPLTLESARPSHTSQYLCASSVVAGDTQYFGPGTRLTVL.

This clonotype was seen more than once but under ten times. The J gene is TRBJ1-3, the V gene TRBV7-2, with no clear D. The germline V gene has CDR1 SGHTA and CDR2 FQGNSA. This CDR3 comprises 16 residues. The germline V and J ends were trimmed by 5 bases and 0 bases, with 14 bases remaining between them. The CDR3 DNA follows: TGTGCCAGCAGCCCGCAAATACAGTTCTCTGGAAACACCATATATTTT. Translating gives CASSPQIQFSGNTIYF.

This sequence joins TRBV4-3 and TRBJ1-1; D possibly corresponds to TRBD1 (5 bases). Germline lookup yields CDR1 LGHNA and CDR2 YSLEER. The length of the CDR3 is 15 residues. Between the trimmed V and J ends, which lost 0 bases and 4 bases, there was a span of 12 bases. CDR3 DNA: TGCGCCAGCAGCCAAGAGGACCGGGGGACCACTGAAGCTTTCTTT. Translating gives CASSQEDRGTTEAFF.

The CDR3, as DNA: TGTGCCAGCAACAGGCTCCCTGGGGCCAACGTCCTGACTTTC. This sequence encodes CASNRLPGANVLTF. The V call is TRBV7-6, the J call TRBJ2-6; possibly TRBD1 for D (5 bases). The CDR3 is 14 residues long. Trimming took off 7 bases at V and 2 bases at J, with 9 bases between the two ends. In germline, CDR1 is SGHVS, CDR2 FNYEAQ.

This sequence joins TRBV7-9 and TRBJ2-2; tentatively, D is TRBD2 (5 bases). Deletions cut 1 base from V and 5 bases from J, with 14 bases between. This CDR3 is 16 amino acids long. Germline V CDR1 and CDR2: SEHNR, FQNEAQ (reference sequence). The CDR3 sequence: CASSLDSPGSTGELFF. The CDR3 coding sequence is TGTGCCAGCAGCTTAGACTCGCCGGGGAGTACCGGGGAGCTGTTTTTT.

This chain links TRBV7-9 with TRBJ2-1; 8 bases are a match to TRBD1. V shed 1 base and J 4 bases; nucleotides not matched to a gene: 3. Per germline, CDR1 SEHNR and CDR2 FQNEAQ (reference sequence). This CDR3 has 15 residues. CDR3 coding DNA: TGTGCCAGCAGCTTAGTACAGGGGGAATACAATGAGCAGTTCTTC. Its protein is CASSLVQGEYNEQFF.

This clonotype was counted between two and nine times. This sequence joins TRBV11-2 and TRBJ2-1; 7 bases fit TRBD1. Germline CDR1 is SGHAT and CDR2 is FQNNGV. This CDR3 is built from 16 residues. V gave up 5 bases and J gave up 4 bases; unmatched junction bases: 11. The chain's CDR3 is CASSINLGQTYNEQFF. DNA for the CDR3: TGTGCCAGCAGCATAAACCTGGGACAGACTTACAATGAGCAGTTCTTC.

V and J are TRBV10-3 and TRBJ1-1, with a possible D match to TRBD1 (6 bases). V dropped 6 bases and J dropped 6 bases, with 14 bases sitting between them. Germline CDR1 reads ENHRY; CDR2 reads SYGVKD. The CDR3 spans 13 residues. CDR3 protein: CAISLGDTPEAFF. The CDR3 coding sequence is TGTGCCATCAGCTTAGGGGACACCCCTGAAGCTTTCTTT.

This clonotype has only a few counts. The J gene is TRBJ2-2, the V gene TRBV20-1; TRBD2 agrees at 8 bases. Germline V gene data show CDR1 as DFQATT and CDR2 as SNEGSKA (reference sequence). Trimming at V came to 4 bases and at J to 0 bases, leaving 1 base not matched to a gene. This CDR3 has 14 amino acids. The CDR3 loop reads CSATGGPNTGELFF. The DNA of the CDR3 is TGCAGTGCTACGGGGGGGCCGAACACCGGGGAGCTGTTTTTT.

This clonotype was observed many times. The V gene is TRBV30, the J gene TRBJ1-1; D gene unclear. Trimming pared 3 bases from V and 7 bases from J, leaving 9 bases between. Per germline, CDR1 GTSNPN and CDR2 SVGIG (reference sequence). The CDR3 runs 11 residues. The CDR3 sequence: CAWSATVEAFF. In nucleotides, the CDR3 is TGTGCCTGGAGCGCGACCGTTGAAGCTTTCTTT.

This clonotype was observed a few times. V and J are TRBV4-3 and TRBJ1-4; D is ambiguous. V lost 0 bases and J 5 bases, leaving 13 bases between the germline ends. Germline V gives CDR1 LGHNA, CDR2 YSLEER. This CDR3 has 16 amino acids. The CDR3 loop reads CASSQDRQALNEKLFF. The CDR3 DNA sequence: TGCGCCAGCAGCCAAGACCGTCAGGCCCTAAATGAAAAACTGTTTTTT.